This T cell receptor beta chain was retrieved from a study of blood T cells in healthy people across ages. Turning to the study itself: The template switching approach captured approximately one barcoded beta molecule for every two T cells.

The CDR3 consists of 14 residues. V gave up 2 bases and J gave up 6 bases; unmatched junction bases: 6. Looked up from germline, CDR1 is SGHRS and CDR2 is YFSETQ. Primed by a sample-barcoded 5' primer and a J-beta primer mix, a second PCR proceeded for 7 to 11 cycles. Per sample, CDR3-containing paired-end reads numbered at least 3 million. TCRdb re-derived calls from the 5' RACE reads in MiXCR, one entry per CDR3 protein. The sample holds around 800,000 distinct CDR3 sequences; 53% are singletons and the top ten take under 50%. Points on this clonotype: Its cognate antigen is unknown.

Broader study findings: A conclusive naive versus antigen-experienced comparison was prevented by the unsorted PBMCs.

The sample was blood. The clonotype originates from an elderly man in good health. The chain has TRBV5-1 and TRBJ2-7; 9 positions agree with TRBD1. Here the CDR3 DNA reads TGCGCCAGCAGCTTTGGACAGGGGTCGGTCGAGCAGTACTTC. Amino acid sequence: CASSFGQGSVEQYF.